These 9 T cell receptor beta chains were all obtained from the same sample, sequenced in a study of PD-1 blockade in classical Hodgkin lymphoma. Every single patient, without exception, relapsed after autologous stem cell transplantation, and brentuximab vedotin exposure varied. This table comes from immunoSEQ multiplex PCR, and its TCRdb copy is limited to in-frame clones, with some not included. The sample lists roughly 40,000 clones, roughly 90% occurring once. Sequencing used peripheral blood mononuclear cells (PBMCs), obtained at baseline. Every receptor here comes from a human donor with classical Hodgkin lymphoma.

This clone has just a few counts. The chain couples TRBV5-4 to TRBJ2-1; a possible D gene is TRBD2 (5 bases). The CDR3 covers 15 residues. The germline V gene encodes CDR1 SGHNT and CDR2 YYREEE (reference sequence). Trimming pared 2 bases from V and 8 bases from J, leaving 17 bases between. This CDR3 reads CASSLGGSGHDEQFF. Written as DNA, the CDR3 is TGTGCCAGCAGCTTAGGAGGTTCCGGGCACGATGAGCAGTTCTTC.

This chain links TRBV2 with TRBJ2-7; D call uncertain. This CDR3 is 15 amino acids long. The V gene's germline CDR1 is SNHLY and CDR2 FYNNEI. V was clipped by 2 bases and J by 4 bases, with 15 bases between them. DNA of the CDR3: TGTGCCAGCAGTGAAACCCGTTTAAGTCGGTACGAGCAGTACTTC. Protein product: CASSETRLSRYEQYF.

This clone has only a few counts. This sequence joins TRBV9 and TRBJ1-1; D gene unclear. V was clipped by 3 bases and J by 5 bases, with 20 bases between them. The germline V gene has CDR1 SGDLS and CDR2 YYNGEE. The CDR3 runs to 16 residues. CDR3 bases: TGTGCCAGCAGCGCCTCGAAGGGAGGGCCGAGGACTGAAGCTTTCTTT. This sequence encodes CASSASKGGPRTEAFF.

This rearrangement joins TRBV9 to TRBJ2-1, with TRBD2 matching over 8 bases. Germline values: CDR1 SGDLS, CDR2 YYNGEE. V was clipped by 4 bases and J by 10 bases; unmatched bases: 10. This CDR3 has 14 residues. CDR3 DNA sequence: TGTGCCAGCAGCCTCTCCCGGGGGGGCCGGGAGCAGTTCTTC. Amino acids: CASSLSRGGREQFF.

The V and J genes are TRBV5-1 and TRBJ2-1; 15 bases line up with TRBD2. This CDR3 contains 20 residues. Germline V gene sequence: CDR1 SGHRS, CDR2 YFSETQ. Trimming took 4 bases from V and 1 from J; bases not matched to a gene: 12. This CDR3 reads CASSGPGLAGGFLSYNEQFF. As DNA, the CDR3 is TGCGCCAGCAGCGGACCGGGACTAGCGGGAGGATTCCTGTCCTACAATGAGCAGTTCTTC.

This rearrangement joins TRBV7-9 to TRBJ1-5, with D uncertain. V was clipped by 5 bases and J by 1 base, with 15 bases between them. CDR3 size: 16 residues. The germline V gene encodes CDR1 SEHNR and CDR2 FQNEAQ (reference sequence). CDR3 sequence: CASSLGPFGSNQPQHF. The DNA of the CDR3 is TGTGCCAGCAGCCTAGGACCTTTCGGGAGCAATCAGCCCCAGCATTTT.

The chain is built from TRBV20-1 and TRBJ1-1; a weak D match, TRBD1 (6 bases). The length of the CDR3 is 11 residues. Germline V gives CDR1 DFQATT, CDR2 SNEGSKA (reference sequence). The V and J ends lost 6 bases and 7 bases respectively, with 12 bases between them. The CDR3 DNA sequence: TGCAGTGCAGGGGGGGCGGGTGAAGCTTTCTTT. This sequence encodes CSAGGAGEAFF.

The chain couples TRBV14 to TRBJ2-7; TRBD1 aligns across 7 bases. CDR1 is SGHDN and CDR2 is FVKESK in the germline V gene. CDR3 length: 15 amino acids. The junction had 6 bases not matched to a gene; V was cut back by 1 base and J by 3 bases. The CDR3 spells CASSQVRDRDYEQYF. CDR3 in DNA: TGTGCCAGCAGCCAAGTCAGGGACAGAGACTACGAGCAGTACTTC.

The V gene is TRBV27, the J gene TRBJ2-1; either TRBD1 or TRBD2 may supply D (5 bases each). The V and J ends lost 3 bases and 7 bases respectively, with 10 bases between them. The CDR3 is 13 residues long. Germline V lookup: CDR1 MNHEY, CDR2 SMNVEV (reference sequence). The CDR3 reads CASSLRGENEQFF. The CDR3 coding sequence is TGTGCCAGCAGTTTGCGAGGGGAAAATGAGCAGTTCTTC.